The sequence of this T cell receptor beta chain was determined in a study of shared clonotypes between healthy human individuals. Study overall: With ages of 18 to 49, the donors were two women and a few men.

About 30,000 T cell genomes (around 200 ng DNA) went into each sorted-subset replicate. Libraries were prepared by immunoSEQ multiplex PCR; TCRdb keeps only in-frame clonotypes and omits some of them. The sample records some 2,000,000 clones, nearly 97% being singletons. From germline, CDR1 is SGHAT and CDR2 FQDESV (reference sequence). V lost 6 bases and J 0 bases, leaving 8 bases between the germline ends. The CDR3 covers 13 residues. This clonotype was sampled from a man aged 18 to 29 in good health. Sequenced: naive CD4+ T cells sorted from blood. Documented subset: CD45RA+ positively selected. This chain joins TRBV11-1 and TRBJ1-1; the D is unclear. The CDR3 region is CASRPYMNTEAFF. The CDR3 nucleotides read TGTGCCAGCAGACCGTATATGAACACTGAAGCTTTCTTT.